This T cell receptor beta chain was captured by sequencing in a study of cytomegalovirus exposure and HLA in healthy donors. Regarding the study as a whole: In a later analysis, V- and J-gene trimming of beta chains associated with a DCLRE1C missense variant, replicated independently.

The PCR ran on 60 Vbeta and 13 Jbeta primers. Authors' analysis steps: About 83 million unique TCR beta chains, 9.5 million to 14 million shared, were counted in a later analysis. Clones were sequenced by immunoSEQ multiplex PCR, and TCRdb holds only the in-frame ones, with some missing. From that table come the V and J calls and clone size; the DNA was used to work out D and trimming. In the table there are under 200,000 clones, about four fifths of which are singletons. The germline gives CDR1 GTSNPN, CDR2 SVGIG (reference sequence). J gave up 4 bases and V 0 bases, and 11 bases lay outside the gene matches. The CDR3 consists of 17 residues. About this clone itself: No antigen is known for it.

The sample consisted of PBMCs. V is TRBV30 and J is TRBJ1-2; the match to TRBD1 covers 10 bases. The TCR comes from a woman in her 50s in good health and CMV-seronegative. The CDR3 protein is CAWSVPVTGGAGYGYTF. The CDR3 nucleotides read TGTGCCTGGAGTGTACCAGTGACAGGGGGCGCGGGCTATGGCTACACCTTC. Supplemented by reference TRBV30 and TRBJ1-2, the full variable domain reads SQTIHQWPATLVQPVGSPLSLECTVEGTSNPNLYWYRQAAGRGLQLLFYSVGIGQISSEVPQNLSASRPQDRQFILSSKKLLLSDSGFYLCAWSVPVTGGAGYGYTFGSGTRLTVV.